This TCR beta chain was sequenced in a study of Ad26.COV2.S vaccination and SARS-CoV-2 variants. Turning to the study itself: Donor allocation was to the COV1001 Ad26.COV2.S trial arm.

This clone was seen only a few times. Its target is unknown. Produced via immunoSEQ multiplex PCR; TCRdb's table is partial and in-frame only. The sample has 350,000 to 400,000 clones; 70% to 90% are singletons. Treatment meaning: around 19 received Ad26.COV2.S at low or high dose, single or two shots; roughly five received placebo; per-sample allocation not given. It was on day 63 after the first vaccine or placebo injection that samples were taken. Whole-study results and caveats: Researchers reported similar non-spike TCR breadth in vaccine and placebo recipients. Reportedly, spike-specific CD8+ and CD4+ T cell responses achieved substantial breadth once vaccination had taken place.

This receptor was taken from a person between 18 and 65 years old who received the Ad26.COV2.S COVID-19 vaccine or a placebo. Sequencing was performed on peripheral blood, taken in a trial of Ad26.COV2.S vaccine versus placebo.

DNA for the CDR3: TGTGCCCCTCGGGGCAGGGTGATTGGCTACACCTTC. Translation gives CAPRGRVIGYTF. The chain combines TRBV2 with TRBJ1-2, with D possibly TRBD1 on 5 matching bases. The CDR3 is 12 residues long. Per germline, CDR1 SNHLY and CDR2 FYNNEI. With 11 bases removed from V and 7 bases from J, the gap between germline ends came to 17 bases.